These T cell receptor beta chains were read from a single sample in a study of T cell responses to AZD1222 COVID-19 vaccine. Some clones are missing from TCRdb's copy, which holds only in-frame ones; the method was immunoSEQ multiplex PCR. The sample yields roughly 160,000 clones, about 83% seen once. This sample comprised peripheral blood, obtained 28 days after the second AZD1222 dose. The receptors here all came from an adult who received the AZD1222 COVID-19 vaccine. Both conserved end residues are part of each CDR3. The D gene is left open where the match is weak. Not every row has a clone size; where given, it reads once, few, many or a size class.

>TRBJ1-2|TRBD1|TRBV4-2|once
CASSRTDRGYGYTF
TGTGCCAGCAGCCGTACTGACAGGGGCTATGGCTACACCTTC
>TRBJ1-1|NA|TRBV11-2|few
CASSFPTAPGRMNTEAFF
TGTGCCAGCAGCTTTCCCACCGCCCCAGGAAGAATGAACACTGAAGCTTTCTTT
>TRBJ1-2|NA|TRBV4-1|NA
CASSQTTGENYGYTF
TGCGCCAGCAGCCAAACTACGGGGGAGAACTATGGCTACACCTTC
>TRBJ1-2|TRBD1|TRBV12-3/TRBV12-4|NA
CASISGTGYGYTF
TGTGCCAGCATCTCCGGGACAGGGTATGGCTACACCTTC
>TRBJ1-5|TRBD1|TRBV10-3|NA
CAISLGQHERGNQPQHF
TGTGCCATCAGCCTGGGACAGCATGAGAGGGGCAATCAGCCCCAGCATTTT
>TRBJ1-4|NA|TRBV6-2/TRBV6-3|NA
CASSLVAEKLFF
TGTGCCAGCAGTTTGGTAGCCGAAAAACTGTTTTTT
>TRBJ1-1|NA|TRBV12-5|NA
CASGLGFADEAFF
TGTGCTAGTGGTTTAGGGTTTGCGGATGAGGCTTTCTTT
>TRBJ1-1|NA|TRBV24-1|NA
CAAGNTEAFF
TGTGCCGCCGGGAACACTGAAGCTTTCTTT
>TRBJ1-2|TRBD1|TRBV2|NA
CASTVTGNGYTF
TGTGCCAGCACTGTGACAGGGAACGGCTACACCTTC
>TRBJ1-1|TRBD1|TRBV25-1|NA
CASSEGGQGAREAFF
TGTGCCAGCAGTGAGGGGGGACAGGGGGCTCGGGAAGCTTTCTTT
>TRBJ2-7|NA|TRBV18|NA
CASSPSRGFEQYF
TGTGCCAGCTCACCTTCACGGGGGTTCGAGCAGTACTTC
>TRBJ1-2|NA|TRBV14|NA
CASSRQTGYGYTF
TGTGCCAGCAGCCGACAAACAGGGTATGGCTACACCTTC
>TRBJ1-2|NA|TRBV10-2|NA
CASSLDSMAGGYTF
TGCGCCAGCAGTTTGGACAGCATGGCTGGGGGCTACACCTTC
>TRBJ2-1|NA|TRBV4-3|NA
CASSQEGSSSYNEQFF
TGCGCCAGCAGCCAAGAAGGCTCGAGCTCCTACAATGAGCAGTTCTTC
>TRBJ1-2|NA|TRBV5-1|NA
CASSLATDHYTF
TGCGCCAGCAGCTTGGCCACGGATCACTACACCTTC
>TRBJ2-3|TRBD2|TRBV10-3|NA
CAIRGTSGGSPSTDTQYF
TGTGCCATCAGGGGGACTAGCGGGGGCTCACCGAGCACAGATACGCAGTATTTT
>TRBJ1-6|NA|TRBV19|few
CASSWTVRNSPLHF
TGTGCCAGTTCCTGGACAGTTCGCAATTCACCCCTCCACTTT
>TRBJ2-1|NA|TRBV7-2|NA
CASSFGDSYNEQFF
TGTGCCAGCAGCTTCGGGGATTCCTACAATGAGCAGTTCTTC
>TRBJ1-1|TRBD1|TRBV29-1|NA
CSVPPRTGVNTEAFF
TGCAGCGTTCCCCCCCGGACAGGGGTGAACACTGAAGCTTTCTTT
>TRBJ2-5|TRBD1|TRBV9|NA
CASSVTGKETQYF
TGTGCCAGCAGCGTGACAGGGAAAGAGACCCAGTACTTC
>TRBJ1-2|NA|TRBV4-1|NA
CASSQELTGFMDGYTF
TGCGCCAGCAGCCAAGAATTAACAGGGTTTATGGATGGCTACACCTTC
>TRBJ2-2|TRBD1|TRBV27|NA
CASSPLDRGRTGELFF
TGTGCCAGCAGTCCCTTAGACAGGGGTAGAACCGGGGAGCTGTTTTTT
>TRBJ2-7|NA|TRBV25-1|NA
CASSCPSRHYEQYF
TGTGCCAGCAGTTGTCCATCGCGCCACTACGAGCAGTACTTC
>TRBJ1-6|NA|TRBV14|NA
CASSQAGVLALHF
TGTGCCAGCAGCCAAGCCGGGGTCCTGGCCCTCCACTTT
>TRBJ1-5|NA|TRBV6-5|NA
CASSQSDPGQPQHF
TGTGCCAGCAGTCAGTCCGACCCTGGCCAGCCCCAGCATTTT
>TRBJ1-2|NA|TRBV19|NA
CASLDRYRYGYTF
TGTGCCAGTCTAGACAGGTACCGGTATGGCTACACCTTC
>TRBJ2-1|TRBD1|TRBV10-2|NA
CASRDRDYNEQFF
TGCGCCAGCAGGGACAGGGATTACAATGAGCAGTTCTTC
>TRBJ1-1|TRBD1|TRBV4-1|few
CASSLRTGGIAFF
TGCGCCAGCAGCCTAAGGACAGGGGGGATAGCTTTCTTT
>TRBJ2-1|NA|TRBV9|NA
CASSVGSGNEQFF
TGTGCCAGCAGCGTAGGGTCGGGGAATGAGCAGTTCTTC
>TRBJ2-7|NA|TRBV21-1|NA
CASSNQGWYEQYF
TGTGCCAGCAGCAATCAGGGATGGTACGAGCAGTACTTC
>TRBJ2-7|TRBD2|TRBV10-1|NA
CASSEGLAVWEQYF
TGCGCCAGCAGTGAAGGACTAGCGGTCTGGGAGCAGTACTTC
>TRBJ1-4|NA|TRBV5-1|NA
CASSWQGIEGKLFF
TGCGCCAGCAGCTGGCAGGGAATTGAAGGAAAACTGTTTTTT
>TRBJ1-1|NA|TRBV10-2|NA
CASTGPRNTEAFF
TGCGCCAGCACCGGCCCTCGGAACACTGAAGCTTTCTTT
>TRBJ1-6|NA|TRBV6-5|NA
CASSYDRSNSPLHF
TGTGCCAGCAGTTACGACAGGTCTAATTCACCCCTCCACTTT
>TRBJ1-3|NA|TRBV19|NA
CASSSFGGISSGNTIYF
TGTGCCAGTAGTTCGTTTGGTGGCATCTCCTCTGGAAACACCATATATTTT
>TRBJ1-6|NA|TRBV10-3|NA
CAISEKQIYNSPLHF
TGTGCCATCAGTGAGAAGCAGATATATAATTCACCCCTCCACTTT
>TRBJ2-7|TRBD1|TRBV19|NA
CASSMGQGLVFEQYF
TGTGCCAGTAGTATGGGACAGGGTCTTGTGTTCGAGCAGTACTTC
>TRBJ2-1|TRBD1|TRBV11-3|NA
CASSRQGMRNEQFF
TGTGCCAGCAGCCGACAGGGAATGAGAAATGAGCAGTTCTTC
>TRBJ2-3|NA|TRBV10-1|NA
CASSDPPSDTQYF
TGCGCCAGCAGTGACCCCCCCTCAGATACGCAGTATTTT
>TRBJ1-5|NA|TRBV18|NA
CASSGDQPQHF
TGTGCCAGCTCAGGGGACCAGCCCCAGCATTTT
>TRBJ1-2|NA|TRBV12-3/TRBV12-4|NA
CASSPNPLYGYTF
TGTGCCAGCAGTCCAAACCCTCTCTATGGCTACACCTTC
>TRBJ1-2|TRBD1|TRBV6-5|NA
CATVQGQGVNYGYTF
TGTGCCACCGTACAGGGACAGGGAGTCAACTATGGCTACACCTTC